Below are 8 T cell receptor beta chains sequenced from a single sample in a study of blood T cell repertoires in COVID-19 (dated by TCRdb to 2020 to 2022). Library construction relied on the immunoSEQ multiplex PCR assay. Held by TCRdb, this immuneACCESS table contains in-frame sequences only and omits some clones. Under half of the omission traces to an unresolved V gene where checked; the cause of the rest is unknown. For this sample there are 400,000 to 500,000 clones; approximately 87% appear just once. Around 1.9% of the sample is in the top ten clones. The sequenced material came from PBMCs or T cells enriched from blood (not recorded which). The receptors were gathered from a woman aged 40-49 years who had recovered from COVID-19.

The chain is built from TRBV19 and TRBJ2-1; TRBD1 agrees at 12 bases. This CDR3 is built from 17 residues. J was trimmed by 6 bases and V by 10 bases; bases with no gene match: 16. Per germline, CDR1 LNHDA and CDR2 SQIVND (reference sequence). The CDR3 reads CATLSFPGQGASNEQFF. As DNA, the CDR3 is TGTGCCACCTTGTCCTTCCCGGGACAGGGGGCAAGCAATGAGCAGTTCTTC.

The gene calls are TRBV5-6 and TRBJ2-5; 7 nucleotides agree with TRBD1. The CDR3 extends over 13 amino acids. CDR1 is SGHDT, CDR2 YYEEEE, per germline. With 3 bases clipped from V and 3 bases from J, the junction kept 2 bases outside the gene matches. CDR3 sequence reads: CASSWGTEETQYF. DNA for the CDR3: TGTGCCAGCAGCTGGGGGACAGAAGAGACCCAGTACTTC. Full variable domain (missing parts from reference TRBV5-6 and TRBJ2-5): DAGVTQSPTHLIKTRGQQVTLRCSPKSGHDTVSWYQQALGQGPQFIFQYYEEEERQRGNFPDRFSGHQFPNYSSELNVNALLLGDSALYLCASSWGTEETQYFGPGTRLLVL.

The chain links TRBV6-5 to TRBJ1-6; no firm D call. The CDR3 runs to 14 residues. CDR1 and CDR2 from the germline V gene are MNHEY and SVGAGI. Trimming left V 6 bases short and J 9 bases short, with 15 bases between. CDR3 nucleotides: TGTGCCAGCAGCCCAGCGGGGTTAGGTTCACCCCTCCACTTT. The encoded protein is CASSPAGLGSPLHF.

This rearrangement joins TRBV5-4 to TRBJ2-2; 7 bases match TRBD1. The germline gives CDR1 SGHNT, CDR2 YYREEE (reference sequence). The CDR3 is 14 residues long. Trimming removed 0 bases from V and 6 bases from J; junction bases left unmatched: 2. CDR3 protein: CASSLGQGPGELFF. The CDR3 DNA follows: TGTGCCAGCAGCTTGGGACAGGGACCCGGGGAGCTGTTTTTT. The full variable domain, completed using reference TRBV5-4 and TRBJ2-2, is ETGVTQSPTHLIKTRGQQVTLRCSSQSGHNTVSWYQQALGQGPQFIFQYYREEENGRGNFPPRFSGLQFPNYSSELNVNALELDDSALYLCASSLGQGPGELFFGEGSRLTVL.

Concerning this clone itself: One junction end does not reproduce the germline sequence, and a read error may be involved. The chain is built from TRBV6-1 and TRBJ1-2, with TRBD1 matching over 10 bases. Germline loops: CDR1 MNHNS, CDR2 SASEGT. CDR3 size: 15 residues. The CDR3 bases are TGTGCCAGCACTGAAGACGACAGGGGGCAATATGGCTACACCTTC. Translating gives CASTEDDRGQYGYTF.

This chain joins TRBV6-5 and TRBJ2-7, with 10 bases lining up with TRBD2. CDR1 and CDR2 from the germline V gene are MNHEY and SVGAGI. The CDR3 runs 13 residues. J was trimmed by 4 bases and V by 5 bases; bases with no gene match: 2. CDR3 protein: CASSRTSGYEQYF. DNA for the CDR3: TGTGCCAGCAGTCGGACTAGCGGATACGAGCAGTACTTC.

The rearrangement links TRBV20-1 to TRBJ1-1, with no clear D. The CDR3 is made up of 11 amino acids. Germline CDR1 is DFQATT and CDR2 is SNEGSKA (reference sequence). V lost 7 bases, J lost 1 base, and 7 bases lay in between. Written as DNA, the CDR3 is TGCAGTGTGGAGGGGAACACTGAAGCTTTCTTT. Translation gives CSVEGNTEAFF.

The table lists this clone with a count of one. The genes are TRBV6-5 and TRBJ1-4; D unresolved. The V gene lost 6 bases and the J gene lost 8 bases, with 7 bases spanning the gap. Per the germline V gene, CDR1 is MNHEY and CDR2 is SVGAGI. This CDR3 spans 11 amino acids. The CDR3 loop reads CASRNSEKLFF. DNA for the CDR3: TGTGCCAGCAGGAATAGCGAAAAACTGTTTTTT.